Presented here are 7 T cell receptor beta chains from one specimen sequenced in a study of glioma-infiltrating T cells. TCR alpha and beta CDR3 regions were amplified from RNA using iRepertoire nested multiplex PCR. From the multiplex PCR reads, TCRdb called clonotypes with MiXCR, one entry per CDR3 protein. In the table there are 9,500 to 15,000 distinct CDR3 sequences, more than 20% of which are singletons. The sample consisted of glioma tissue, nonneoplastic brain tissue, or PBMCs (not recorded which). All receptors come from a human donor with low-grade glioma or glioblastoma, undergoing nonglioma brain surgery, or in good health (not recorded which).

In its sample, this clonotype was seen a few times. The CDR3: CASSKTSGVYNEQFF. CDR3 nucleotide sequence: TGTGCCAGCAGTAAGACTAGCGGAGTGTACAATGAGCAGTTCTTC. The genes are TRBV2 and TRBJ2-1; 9 bases match TRBD2. Losses at the gene ends were 5 bases for V and 4 bases for J; bases not matched to a gene: 6. Germline V gene data show CDR1 as SNHLY and CDR2 as FYNNEI. There are 15 residues in the CDR3.

A single count supports this clonotype. A much more abundant neighbour one base away suggests this may be a read error. The V call is TRBV20-1, the J call TRBJ2-5; TRBD1 matches 11 bases. Germline V CDR1 and CDR2: DFQATT, SNEGSKA (reference sequence). The CDR3 consists of 14 residues. The J segment lost 5 bases and the V segment lost 4 bases, leaving 6 bases of the junction unmatched. The CDR3 DNA follows: TGCAGTGCTATGGACAGGGGGCTTTGCGAGACCCAGTACTTC. Protein: CSAMDRGLCETQYF.

This clonotype appeared a few times. The chain carries TRBV29-1 and TRBJ1-1, with D unresolved. This CDR3 has 10 residues. With 7 bases removed from V and 2 bases from J, the gap between germline ends came to 5 bases. Germline V gene lookup returns CDR1 SQVTM and CDR2 ANQGSEA. This CDR3 is CSATNTEAFF. In DNA form, the CDR3 reads TGCAGCGCAACAAACACTGAAGCTTTCTTT.

This clonotype was detected only a few times. The chain is built from TRBV11-2 and TRBJ2-3; 13 bases map to TRBD2. Trimming cost V 6 bases and J 2 bases; bases outside gene matches: 11. The CDR3 spans 18 residues. The V gene's germline CDR1 is SGHAT and CDR2 FQNNGV. For the CDR3, the DNA is TGTGCCAGCAGGGGACTAGCGGGGAATGTCGCAAACACAGATACGCAGTATTTT. It encodes CASRGLAGNVANTDTQYF.

This clonotype was observed a handful of times. The chain is built from TRBV7-6 and TRBJ1-5; tentatively, D is TRBD1 (5 bases). The CDR3 length is 15 residues. Trimming cost V 1 base and J 4 bases, with 11 bases left between them. Germline-derived CDR1 and CDR2 are SGHVS and FNYEAQ. CDR3 sequence (DNA): TGTGCCAGCAGCTTAGAGGGGCTTAGGAATCAGCCCCAGCATTTT. Residues: CASSLEGLRNQPQHF.

This rearrangement joins TRBV6-5 to TRBJ2-1; the match to TRBD2 covers 10 bases. V shed 11 bases, J shed 3 bases, and the junction held 7 bases outside the gene matches. Germline CDR1 reads MNHEY; CDR2 reads SVGAGI. This CDR3 spans 14 amino acids. The CDR3 here is CASGGTSDYNEQFF. The DNA of the CDR3 is TGTGCCTCGGGCGGGACTAGCGACTACAATGAGCAGTTCTTC.

There are a few counts of this clonotype. V usage is TRBV19 and J usage is TRBJ2-7; D is uncertain. CDR1 is LNHDA and CDR2 is SQIVND in the germline V gene (reference sequence). The V and J ends lost 10 bases and 7 bases respectively, with 17 bases between them. The CDR3 totals 12 residues. The CDR3 loop reads CATSTGPREQYF. DNA of the CDR3: TGTGCCACCTCGACCGGGCCGCGGGAGCAGTACTTC.